The 24 T cell receptor beta chains below come from one sample, sequenced in a study of OX40 agonist ivuxolimab in advanced cancers. TCRdb keeps only in-frame clones here, not all; method: immunoSEQ multiplex PCR. The sample carries 90,000 to 100,000 clones, less than 90% recorded once. The material was CD4+ or CD8+ T cells sorted from blood, obtained in a trial of the OX40 agonist ivuxolimab. The receptors originated from an adult with an advanced solid tumor such as melanoma, head and neck, liver or kidney cancer.

The V and J genes are TRBV5-1 and TRBJ2-1; D is undetermined. Trimming pared 2 bases from V and 7 bases from J, leaving 13 bases between. The germline V gene encodes CDR1 SGHRS and CDR2 YFSETQ. The CDR3 is 14 amino acids. The CDR3 region is CASSFDRVGNEQFF. For the CDR3, the DNA is TGCGCCAGCAGCTTTGACCGGGTTGGAAATGAGCAGTTCTTC.

CDR3 sequence reads: CASSYSTYGYTF. In DNA, the CDR3 is TGTGCCAGCAGTTACTCGACCTATGGCTACACCTTC. The chain joins TRBV6-6 to TRBJ1-2, with no clear D. V was shortened by 0 bases and J by 4 bases, with 3 bases between the two germline ends. The CDR3 consists of 12 residues. CDR1 MNHNY and CDR2 SVGAGI come from the germline V gene (reference sequence).

The chain joins TRBV19 to TRBJ2-1, with TRBD2 as a possible D gene (5 bases). There are 15 residues in the CDR3. Trimming cost V 7 bases and J 3 bases, with 16 bases left between them. Germline CDR1 LNHDA, CDR2 SQIVND (reference sequence). CDR3 DNA sequence: TGTGCCAGTACCGGACGGGAAGGGATCTACAATGAGCAGTTCTTC. Its translation is CASTGREGIYNEQFF.

The chain has TRBV6-5 and TRBJ1-5, with TRBD1 identical over 10 bases. The V gene end was trimmed by 5 bases and the J gene end by 2 bases; junction bases not matched to a gene: 3. CDR3 length equals 15 residues. Per germline, CDR1 MNHEY and CDR2 SVGAGI. CDR3 sequence reads: CASSPGTGGNQPQHF. DNA for the CDR3: TGTGCCAGCAGTCCCGGGACAGGGGGCAATCAGCCCCAGCATTTT.

This chain links TRBV5-1 with TRBJ2-5; 9 positions match TRBD2. This CDR3 comprises 14 residues. Germline V gene lookup returns CDR1 SGHRS and CDR2 YFSETQ. V was clipped by 4 bases and J by 5 bases; unmatched bases: 6. The CDR3 DNA reads TGCGCCAGCAGCCAGGGACTAGCAGGGGAGACCCAGTACTTC. It is translated as CASSQGLAGETQYF.

The rearrangement joins TRBV28 to TRBJ1-5; no definite D call. CDR3 size: 14 residues. V was pared by 6 bases and J by 7 bases, with 16 bases between. CDR1 and CDR2 (germline): MDHEN, SYDVKM. The CDR3 region has the DNA TGTGCCAGCAGCCTGAGGGATCGAGAGCAGCCCCAGCATTTT. Its translation is CASSLRDREQPQHF.

The chain has TRBV6-1 and TRBJ2-4; 9 nucleotides line up with TRBD2. The CDR3 sequence is 17 residues long. V trimming: 2 bases; J trimming: 0 bases; junction bases outside the gene matches: 5. CDR1 MNHNS and CDR2 SASEGT come from the germline V gene. For the CDR3, the DNA is TGTGCCAGCAGTGAAACTAGCGGGTTACTAGCCAAAAACATTCAGTACTTC. The encoded protein is CASSETSGLLAKNIQYF.

CDR3 sequence reads: CASNTHREGTEAFF. CDR3 nucleotides: TGTGCCAGCAACACTCACAGGGAAGGCACTGAAGCTTTCTTT. The chain has TRBV5-5 and TRBJ1-1, with D perhaps matching TRBD1 (6 bases). V gave up 6 bases and J gave up 4 bases, with 16 bases separating them. Germline-derived CDR1 and CDR2 are SGHKS and YYEKEE (reference sequence). This CDR3 contains 14 residues.

The genes are TRBV2 and TRBJ2-7, with TRBD1 as a possible D gene (5 bases). CDR1 is SNHLY, CDR2 FYNNEI, per germline. V lost 4 bases and J 2 bases, leaving 15 bases between the germline ends. The CDR3 totals 15 residues. CDR3 loop: CASSARRQPTYEQYF. The CDR3 nucleotides are TGTGCCAGCAGTGCCCGGAGACAGCCAACCTACGAGCAGTACTTC.

CDR3 sequence: CASSLMTSGREETQYF. CDR3 in DNA: TGCGCCAGCAGCTTGATGACTAGCGGGAGGGAAGAGACCCAGTACTTC. The chain employs TRBV5-1 and TRBJ2-5, with TRBD2 identical over 14 bases. V dropped 1 base and J dropped 3; count of bases not matched to a gene: 2. The CDR3 has 16 residues. Germline-derived CDR1 and CDR2 are SGHRS and YFSETQ.

This chain joins TRBV7-8 and TRBJ1-3; D unresolved. Germline V gene lookup returns CDR1 SGHVS and CDR2 FQNEAQ. CDR3 size: 16 residues. Between the trimmed V and J ends, which lost 2 bases and 0 bases, there was a span of 11 bases. As DNA, the CDR3 is TGTGCCAGCAGCTTATTTCCGCTAACCTCTGGAAACACCATATATTTT. Protein product: CASSLFPLTSGNTIYF.

The chain uses TRBV7-2 and TRBJ2-7; D perhaps matches TRBD2 (6 bases). CDR3 length: 14 amino acids. In germline, CDR1 is SGHTA, CDR2 FQGNSA. V lost 3 bases to trimming and J lost 2 bases, with 11 bases between them. The DNA of the CDR3 is TGTGCCAGCAGCTTCGGTAGCGGCCCCTACGAGCAGTACGTC. This codes for CASSFGSGPYEQYV.

This clone appeared once. The chain uses TRBV18 and TRBJ2-1; 11 nucleotides match TRBD2. There are 17 residues in the CDR3. The germline V gene has CDR1 KGHSH and CDR2 LQKENI. Trimming cost V 2 bases and J 2 bases; bases outside gene matches: 5. This CDR3 is CASSPTSGSGPYNEQFF. For the CDR3, the DNA is TGTGCCAGCTCACCAACTAGCGGGAGTGGGCCCTACAATGAGCAGTTCTTC.

This sequence joins TRBV27 and TRBJ1-4, with 7 bases aligning to TRBD1. CDR1 is MNHEY and CDR2 is SMNVEV in the germline V gene (reference sequence). There are 14 residues in the CDR3. Unmatched junction bases numbered 5, after V lost 2 bases and J lost 8 bases. The CDR3, as DNA: TGTGCCAGCAGTTTACGACAGGGATCGGAAAAACTGTTTTTT. Translation gives CASSLRQGSEKLFF.

This clone was counted between two and nine times. The chain employs TRBV23-1 and TRBJ2-2, with D unresolved. TRBV23-1 is recorded as an ORF, its role being uncertain. V was cut by 3 bases and J by 8 bases, with 22 bases left in between. The CDR3 consists of 17 residues. The DNA for the CDR3 is TGCGCCAGCAGTCAGCCCCCCCCTCTCTCCACTTGGGGGGAGCTGTTTTTT. This translates into CASSQPPPLSTWGELFF.

The rearrangement uses TRBV2 and TRBJ1-1; D unresolved. Germline V gene data show CDR1 as SNHLY and CDR2 as FYNNEI. The V end lost 4 bases, the J end lost 0 bases, and 18 bases lay between the germline ends. The CDR3 sequence is 17 residues long. CDR3 amino acids: CASSVLPSTPMNTEAFF. The CDR3 nucleotides read TGTGCCAGCAGTGTTCTACCCTCGACACCGATGAACACTGAAGCTTTCTTT.

The chain joins TRBV28 to TRBJ2-5, with a tentative D call TRBD1 (6 bases). The CDR3 has 12 residues. V was trimmed by 11 bases and J by 5 bases, leaving 15 bases between them. From germline, CDR1 is MDHEN and CDR2 SYDVKM. Here the CDR3 DNA reads TGTGCCGGCCAGGGGCCCGGGGAGACCCAGTACTTC. This codes for CAGQGPGETQYF.

The V gene is TRBV14, the J gene TRBJ1-1; D not certain. The CDR3 is made up of 15 amino acids. Trimming pared 2 bases from V and 1 base from J, leaving 11 bases between. The germline V gene encodes CDR1 SGHDN and CDR2 FVKESK. CDR3 sequence (DNA): TGTGCCAGCAGCCAAAACCTCCCAGCGAACACTGAAGCTTTCTTT. Its translation: CASSQNLPANTEAFF.

The chain has TRBV7-9 and TRBJ2-5; D gene ambiguous. Germline CDR1 is SEHNR and CDR2 is FQNEAQ (reference sequence). The CDR3 is 13 residues long. The ends were cut back, 5 bases at V and 6 bases at J, with 13 bases in the middle. In DNA form, the CDR3 reads TGTGCCAGCAGCCGTAAGGAGACGCAGACCCAGTACTTC. It is translated as CASSRKETQTQYF.

The chain employs TRBV29-1 and TRBJ2-1; 13 bases match TRBD2. The CDR3 covers 17 residues. Trimming took 7 bases from V and 4 from J; bases not matched to a gene: 13. Germline V lookup: CDR1 SQVTM, CDR2 ANQGSEA. The CDR3 DNA is TGCAGCGCATCGACTAGCGGGAGGTCACCCATTTACAATGAGCAGTTCTTC. Its translation: CSASTSGRSPIYNEQFF.

CDR3 residues: CASSISGSGDNEQFF. The CDR3, as DNA: TGCGCCAGCAGCATTAGCGGGAGTGGGGACAATGAGCAGTTCTTC. The genes are TRBV5-1 and TRBJ2-1; 9 nucleotides agree with TRBD2. The trim removed 4 bases at V and 5 bases at J, leaving 7 bases unmatched. In germline, CDR1 is SGHRS, CDR2 YFSETQ. The CDR3 covers 15 residues.

The chain recombines TRBV7-8 with TRBJ1-4; no reliable D call. Germline V gene sequence: CDR1 SGHVS, CDR2 FQNEAQ. This CDR3 contains 15 residues. The V gene lost 4 bases and the J gene lost 0 bases, with 9 bases spanning the gap. The CDR3 DNA sequence: TGTGCCAGCAGCTCTTCTACTACAACTAATGAAAAACTGTTTTTT. This encodes CASSSSTTTNEKLFF.

V usage is TRBV20-1 and J usage is TRBJ2-1; D is unresolved. Germline V CDR1 and CDR2: DFQATT, SNEGSKA (reference sequence). This CDR3 is 10 amino acids long. V was clipped by 3 bases and J by 5 bases, with 2 bases between them. The DNA for the CDR3 is TGCAGTGCTAGGAACAATGAGCAGTTCTTC. It is translated as CSARNNEQFF.

The sample holds a few counts of this clone. This chain uses TRBV6-1 with TRBJ2-7; a weak D match, TRBD1 (6 bases). V lost 6 bases, J lost 0 bases, and 12 bases lay in between. Germline V gives CDR1 MNHNS, CDR2 SASEGT. The CDR3 runs 14 residues. The CDR3, as DNA: TGTGCCAGCAGCGGGACATCGAGCTCCTACGAGCAGTACTTC. It encodes CASSGTSSSYEQYF.